This T cell receptor beta chain was captured by sequencing in a study of shared clonotypes between healthy human individuals. CD45RO-negative, CCR7-positively selected cells formed the naive CD8 fraction, excluding terminally differentiated effector memory CD45RA+ cells. The CDR3 totals 20 residues. The junction had 11 bases not matched to a gene; V was cut back by 0 bases and J by 1 base. Germline V gives CDR1 KGHSH, CDR2 LQKENI. Genomic DNA of each subset was evenly split across several immunoSEQ plates. Sequencing was performed with immunoSEQ multiplex PCR; in TCRdb, only in-frame clones are kept and a portion is missing. The repertoire holds over 750,000 clones, with approximately 97% as singletons.

The TCR sequence derives from a man younger than 45 in good health. The sample comprised naive CD8+ T cells sorted from blood. This chain links TRBV18 with TRBJ2-1; TRBD2 aligns across 11 bases. The CDR3 sequence is CASSPPQELAGGKSYNEQFF. CDR3 sequence (DNA): TGTGCCAGCTCACCACCGCAGGAGCTAGCGGGAGGTAAATCCTACAATGAGCAGTTCTTC. Full variable domain (remainder filled in from reference TRBV18 and TRBJ2-1): NAGVMQNPRHLVRRRGQEARLRCSPMKGHSHVYWYRQLPEEGLKFMVYLQKENIIDESGMPKERFSAEFPKEGPSILRIQQVVRGDSAAYFCASSPPQELAGGKSYNEQFFGPGTRLTVL.